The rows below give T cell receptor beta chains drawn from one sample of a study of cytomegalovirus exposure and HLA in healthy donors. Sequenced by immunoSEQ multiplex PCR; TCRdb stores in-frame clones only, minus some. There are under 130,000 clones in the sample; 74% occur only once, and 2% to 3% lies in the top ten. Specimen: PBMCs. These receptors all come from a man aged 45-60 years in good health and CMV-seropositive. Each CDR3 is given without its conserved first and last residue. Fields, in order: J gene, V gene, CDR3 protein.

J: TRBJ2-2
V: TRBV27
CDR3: ASMLEGHLTGELF

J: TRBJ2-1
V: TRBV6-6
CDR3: ASSWSGRLEDEQF

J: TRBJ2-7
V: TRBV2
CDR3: ASSEGSGDYEQY

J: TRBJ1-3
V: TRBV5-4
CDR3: ASSHTQGPGNTIY

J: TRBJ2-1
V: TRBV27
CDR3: ASISHALSSYNEQF

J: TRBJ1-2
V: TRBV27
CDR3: ASSLSQGGYGYT

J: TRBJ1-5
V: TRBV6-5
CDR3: ASSSTGFRQPQH

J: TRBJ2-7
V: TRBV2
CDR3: ASTRSGTGLREQY

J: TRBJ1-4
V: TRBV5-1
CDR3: ASSLEAGFNEKLF

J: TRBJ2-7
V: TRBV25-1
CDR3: ASSYSYEQY

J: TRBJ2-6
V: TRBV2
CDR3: ASSEAVLVFSGANVLT

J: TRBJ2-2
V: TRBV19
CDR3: ASSNSLNTGELF

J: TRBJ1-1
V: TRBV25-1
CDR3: ASVEWASTEAF

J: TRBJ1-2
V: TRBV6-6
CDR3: ASTTTGLEGYT

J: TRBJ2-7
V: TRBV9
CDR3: ASSPGTNLVVYEQY

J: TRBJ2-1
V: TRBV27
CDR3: ASSLGTSGDNEQF

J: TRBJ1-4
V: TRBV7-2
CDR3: ASSLVPPGQGEKLF

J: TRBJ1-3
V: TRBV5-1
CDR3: ASTLGATSGNTIY

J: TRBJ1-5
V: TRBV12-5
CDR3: ASGLGQNGQPQH

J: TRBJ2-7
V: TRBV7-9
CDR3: ASSLETASTYEQY

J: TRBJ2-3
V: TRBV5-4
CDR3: ASSSPTDTQY

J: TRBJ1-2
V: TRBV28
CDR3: ASSGVLILGYT

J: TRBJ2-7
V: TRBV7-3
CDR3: ASSLTLGAGEQY